Below are 21 T cell receptor beta chains sequenced from a single sample in a study of T cells in Graves' hyperthyroidism and ophthalmopathy. Researchers amplified the TCR beta CDR3 regions from RNA transcripts. HTBI primers were used for first-round RT-PCR of the TCR CDR3. TCRdb called the multiplex PCR reads again in MiXCR, with one record for every CDR3 protein. The sample contains 750,000 to 950,000 distinct CDR3 sequences, 38% of which appear only once. Sequencing input: blood. These receptors came from a man aged 18 to 30 with Graves' hyperthyroidism.

There are a few counts of this clonotype. The chain employs TRBV7-2 and TRBJ1-2; D ambiguous. V lost 5 bases, J lost 1 base, and 17 bases lay in between. The CDR3 has 16 amino acids. Per germline, CDR1 SGHTA and CDR2 FQGNSA. CDR3 amino acids: CASSPQLGMNNYGYTF. The CDR3, as DNA: TGTGCCAGCAGCCCGCAGTTGGGGATGAATAACTATGGCTACACCTTC.

The V call is TRBV6-5, the J call TRBJ1-2; D is unresolved. The CDR3 covers 14 residues. Looked up from germline, CDR1 is MNHEY and CDR2 is SVGAGI. Trimming shortened V by 6 bases and J by 3 bases, and 14 bases separated the two germline ends. This CDR3 is CASRPVSLDYGYTF. In DNA, the CDR3 is TGTGCCAGCAGGCCAGTATCCCTCGACTATGGCTACACCTTC.

This clonotype was counted a few times. The rearrangement uses TRBV7-9 and TRBJ2-6; possibly TRBD1 for D (8 bases). The germline V gene has CDR1 SEHNR and CDR2 FQNEAQ (reference sequence). The CDR3 is made up of 15 amino acids. Trimming took off 3 bases at V and 10 bases at J, with 16 bases between the two ends. The CDR3 region has the DNA TGTGCCAGCAGCTTGCTGGACAGGGAGGGAAACGTCCTGACTTTC. It yields the protein CASSLLDREGNVLTF.

The V call is TRBV10-3, the J call TRBJ1-5; maybe TRBD1 (5 bases). Germline-derived CDR1 and CDR2 are ENHRY and SYGVKD. CDR3 length equals 15 residues. V shed 10 bases and J shed 6 bases, with 22 bases lying between them. The CDR3 loop reads CASTALGGGGQPQHF. The CDR3, as DNA: TGTGCCAGCACCGCTCTAGGTGGGGGAGGTCAGCCCCAGCATTTT.

The J gene is TRBJ1-2, the V gene TRBV5-1; D gene unclear. CDR3 size: 14 residues. Germline V gene lookup returns CDR1 SGHRS and CDR2 YFSETQ. V lost 3 bases and J 4 bases, leaving 13 bases between the germline ends. CDR3 sequence (DNA): TGCGCCAGCAGCTATAACGTAAACCTCTATGGCTACACCTTC. It codes for CASSYNVNLYGYTF. Full variable domain (rest looked up from reference TRBV5-1 and TRBJ1-2): KAGVTQTPRYLIKTRGQQVTLSCSPISGHRSVSWYQQTPGQGLQFLFEYFSETQRNKGNFPGRFSGRQFSNSRSEMNVSTLELGDSALYLCASSYNVNLYGYTFGSGTRLTVV.

This clonotype was counted many times. V and J are TRBV29-1 and TRBJ2-6; tentatively, D is TRBD1 (5 bases). CDR1 is SQVTM and CDR2 is ANQGSEA in the germline V gene. V was trimmed by 4 bases and J by 1 base, leaving 5 bases between them. The CDR3 is made up of 13 amino acids. CDR3 DNA: TGCAGCGTTGGACAGTCTGGGGCCAACGTCCTGACTTTC. Translating it yields CSVGQSGANVLTF.

CDR3 sequence: CASQLTGYNSPLHF. The CDR3 DNA sequence: TGTGCTAGTCAGTTGACAGGCTATAATTCACCCCTCCACTTT. The chain recombines TRBV6-4 with TRBJ1-6; D possibly corresponds to TRBD1 (6 bases). CDR1 is MRHNA and CDR2 is SNTAGT in the germline V gene. CDR3 length: 14 amino acids.

This clonotype turned up a few times. This sequence joins TRBV5-6 and TRBJ1-5; D gene uncertain. The CDR3 length is 14 residues. V was trimmed by 4 bases and J by 3 bases, leaving 11 bases between them. CDR1 is SGHDT, CDR2 YYEEEE, per germline. CDR3 DNA sequence: TGTGCCAGCAGCAAAGACCGGTTCAATCAGCCCCAGCATTTT. As protein: CASSKDRFNQPQHF. The full variable domain, completed using reference TRBV5-6 and TRBJ1-5, is DAGVTQSPTHLIKTRGQQVTLRCSPKSGHDTVSWYQQALGQGPQFIFQYYEEEERQRGNFPDRFSGHQFPNYSSELNVNALLLGDSALYLCASSKDRFNQPQHFGDGTRLSIL.

CDR3 in DNA: TGCAGCGTTTTTGGGACTAGCGGGAGTGGTGGCTACGAGCAGTACTTC. This sequence encodes CSVFGTSGSGGYEQYF. The chain is built from TRBV29-1 and TRBJ2-7, with TRBD2 matching over 14 bases. The V gene's germline CDR1 is SQVTM and CDR2 ANQGSEA. The CDR3 length is 16 residues. Germline trimming cut 5 bases from V and 3 bases from J; bases unmatched to any gene: 9.

This clonotype was counted at least ten times. DNA for the CDR3: TGTGCCAGCAGCCCCCTCTACGAGCAGTACTTC. This encodes CASSPLYEQYF. V gene TRBV7-9 combines with J gene TRBJ2-7, with D unclear. Trimming pared 5 bases from V and 3 bases from J, leaving 5 bases between. Germline CDR1 and CDR2: SEHNR and FQNEAQ (reference sequence). CDR3 length: 11 amino acids.

This chain uses TRBV6-2 or TRBV6-3 with TRBJ1-1; D gene unclear. The CDR3 length is 11 residues. The germline V gene has CDR1 MNHEY and CDR2 SVGEGT. Deletions cut 1 base from V and 9 bases from J, with 6 bases between. The CDR3 bases are TGTGCCAGCAGTTACTACTCCCAAGCTTTCTTT. Protein sequence: CASSYYSQAFF.

V usage is TRBV29-1 and J usage is TRBJ2-2, with no clear D. Germline CDR1 SQVTM, CDR2 ANQGSEA. V lost 7 bases and J 5 bases, leaving 5 bases between the germline ends. The CDR3 is 10 amino acids. The CDR3 DNA reads TGCAGCGCTACAACCGGGGAGCTGTTTTTT. Amino acids: CSATTGELFF.

The chain combines TRBV3-1 with TRBJ2-7; 7 nucleotides align to TRBD2. Germline trimming cut 1 base from V and 1 base from J; bases unmatched to any gene: 7. The CDR3 length is 16 residues. Per germline, CDR1 LGHDT and CDR2 YNNKEL (reference sequence). This CDR3 reads CASSQGSGGFSYEQYF. CDR3 DNA: TGTGCCAGCAGCCAAGGGTCGGGGGGTTTTTCCTACGAGCAGTACTTC.

The V gene is TRBV20-1, the J gene TRBJ1-5; D is uncertain. Trimming pared 3 bases from V and 5 bases from J, leaving 20 bases between. The CDR3 extends over 16 amino acids. Germline-derived CDR1 and CDR2 are DFQATT and SNEGSKA (reference sequence). CDR3 loop: CSASPKQWTEYQPQHF. The CDR3 coding sequence is TGCAGTGCTAGCCCCAAGCAATGGACCGAGTATCAGCCCCAGCATTTT.

This clonotype was detected ten times or more. J is TRBJ2-5 and V is TRBV20-1; 8 bases map to TRBD1. The CDR3 covers 12 residues. The ends lost 6 bases at V and 5 bases at J; junction bases unmatched: 5. Germline loops: CDR1 DFQATT, CDR2 SNEGSKA (reference sequence). The CDR3 here is CSAFRGRETQYF. Written as DNA, the CDR3 is TGCAGTGCCTTCAGGGGGCGGGAGACCCAGTACTTC.

The CDR3, as DNA: TGTGCCACCAGGGGACAGGGGTCTGAGCAGTACTTC. Translating it yields CATRGQGSEQYF. This sequence joins TRBV10-3 and TRBJ2-5, with 10 bases identical to TRBD1. The CDR3 runs 12 residues. From germline, CDR1 is ENHRY and CDR2 SYGVKD. The ends lost 10 bases at V and 11 bases at J; junction bases unmatched: 10.

A few counts support this clonotype. This sequence joins TRBV10-3 and TRBJ2-3; D perhaps matches TRBD2 (6 bases). The CDR3 spans 10 residues. Germline assignment: CDR1 ENHRY and CDR2 SYGVKD. Between the trimmed V and J ends, which lost 8 bases and 6 bases, there was a span of 6 bases. CDR3 protein: CAIGGDTQYF. The CDR3, as DNA: TGTGCCATCGGAGGGGATACGCAGTATTTT.

The table lists this clonotype with a few counts. The V and J genes are TRBV7-9 and TRBJ1-1; D unclear. V dropped 3 bases and J dropped 4 bases, with 12 bases sitting between them. The length of the CDR3 is 14 residues. Germline CDR1 and CDR2: SEHNR and FQNEAQ (reference sequence). The CDR3 DNA reads as TGTGCCAGCAGCTTGGCCGGCAGCCCCACTGAAGCTTTCTTT. Translating gives CASSLAGSPTEAFF.

This clonotype showed up many times. The rearrangement uses TRBV7-8 and TRBJ2-5; 9 nucleotides align to TRBD2. The germline V gene has CDR1 SGHVS and CDR2 FQNEAQ. The J segment lost 1 base and the V segment lost 1 base, leaving 4 bases of the junction unmatched. CDR3 length equals 16 residues. The CDR3 sequence: CASSLDRRGGQETQYF. The CDR3 region has the DNA TGTGCCAGCAGCTTAGATAGGCGGGGGGGCCAAGAGACCCAGTACTTC. The entire variable domain, with the rest obtained from reference TRBV7-8 and TRBJ2-5, is as follows: GAGVSQSPRYKVAKRGQDVALRCDPISGHVSLFWYQQALGQGPEFLTYFQNEAQLDKSGLPSDRFFAERPEGSVSTLKIQRTQQEDSAVYLCASSLDRRGGQETQYFGPGTRLLVL.

In this sample, this clonotype turned up many times. The chain joins TRBV7-2 to TRBJ2-7; TRBD1 might be the D (5 bases). Trimming stripped 5 bases from V and 4 bases from J, with 12 bases between. This CDR3 spans 13 amino acids. Germline V gives CDR1 SGHTA, CDR2 FQGNSA. The CDR3 region has the DNA TGTGCCAGCAGCCTTAGGACATCGTACGAGCAGTACTTC. Translating gives CASSLRTSYEQYF.

In regard to this clonotype: Being one base from a much bigger clone, this may be a read error. This chain uses TRBV20-1 with TRBJ1-5; D uncertain. The germline CDR1 and CDR2 sequences are DFQATT and SNEGSKA (reference sequence). CDR3 size: 14 residues. The DNA of the CDR3 is TGCAGTGCTACGGACGGAGCGGGCAATCAGTCCCAGCATTTT. Translation: CSATDGAGNQSQHF.